Following are 31 T cell receptor beta chains from one sample sequenced in a study of cytomegalovirus exposure and HLA in healthy donors (dated by TCRdb to about 2017). Library preparation employed the immunoSEQ multiplex PCR assay. For the multiplex PCR, a mixture combining 60 forward primers for TCR Vbeta segments and 13 reverse primers for TCR Jbeta segments was used. The immuneACCESS repertoire file appears here via TCRdb, limited to in-frame rearrangements. These files lack a portion of the clones; in checked studies, under half of the deficit traces to unresolved V genes, and the cause of the others is not known. This sample has roughly 130,000 clones in its table, and 75% to 90% of those were observed once. Clones ranked in the top ten supply 2.1% of the sample. The sequenced sample consisted of PBMCs. The receptors shown here come from a man younger than 45 in good health and CMV-seronegative.

The chain recombines TRBV28 with TRBJ1-5, with D possibly matching TRBD1 (6 bases). This CDR3 has 16 amino acids. The V gene lost 8 bases and the J gene lost 2 bases, with 19 bases spanning the gap. Germline CDR1 reads MDHEN; CDR2 reads SYDVKM. The DNA of the CDR3 is TGTGCCAGCGTGAGGGGGGGGGCCTTGGGCAATCAGCCCCAGCATTTT. It is translated as CASVRGGALGNQPQHF.

The V and J genes are TRBV6-1 and TRBJ2-2, with TRBD1 matching over 11 bases. Trimming at V came to 4 bases and at J to 6 bases, leaving 7 bases not matched to a gene. This CDR3 comprises 16 residues. Germline V gene lookup returns CDR1 MNHNS and CDR2 SASEGT. This CDR3 is CASSAPGQGVPGELFF. The CDR3 DNA sequence: TGTGCCAGCAGTGCTCCGGGACAGGGGGTACCCGGGGAGCTGTTTTTT.

The chain uses TRBV28 and TRBJ2-2; the D is unclear. There are 13 residues in the CDR3. Germline V lookup: CDR1 MDHEN, CDR2 SYDVKM. Trimming left V 7 bases short and J 2 bases short, with 8 bases between. CDR3 amino acids: CASKGGNTGELFF. The DNA of the CDR3 is TGTGCCAGCAAAGGCGGTAACACCGGGGAGCTGTTTTTT.

The V call is TRBV7-8, the J call TRBJ1-5; D is unclear. CDR1 and CDR2 from the germline V gene are SGHVS and FQNEAQ. V gave up 5 bases and J gave up 4 bases, with 15 bases separating them. This CDR3 contains 15 residues. CDR3 in amino acids: CASSARTATNQPQHF. CDR3 coding DNA: TGTGCCAGCAGCGCACGGACTGCCACTAATCAGCCCCAGCATTTT.

For the CDR3, the DNA is TGTGCCAGCAGTTTATCGGGGCAGGAGGGGCAACAAGAGACCCAGTACTTC. It is translated as CASSLSGQEGQQETQYF. The chain links TRBV27 to TRBJ2-5, with D possibly being TRBD2 (6 bases). CDR1 and CDR2 from the germline V gene are MNHEY and SMNVEV (reference sequence). The CDR3 spans 17 residues. V was trimmed by 0 bases and J by 2 bases, leaving 16 bases between them.

Of note for this clone: One end of the junction does not line up with germline, which may come from a read error. The chain combines TRBV9 with TRBJ2-3, with 9 bases fitting TRBD2. The CDR3 covers 16 residues. Germline V gives CDR1 SGDLS, CDR2 YYNGEE. The CDR3 loop reads CAGSASGAPGTDTQYF. CDR3 in DNA: TGTGCCGGCAGTGCTAGCGGGGCTCCGGGCACAGATACGCAGTATTTT.

The rearrangement joins TRBV28 to TRBJ2-7, with 16 bases matching TRBD2. CDR1 is MDHEN, CDR2 SYDVKM, per germline. CDR3 length: 22 amino acids. J lost 0 bases, V lost 7 bases, and 21 bases had no gene match. CDR3 loop: CASKIVPGAGLAGGPHSYEQYF. As DNA, the CDR3 is TGTGCCAGCAAAATCGTACCTGGGGCGGGACTAGCGGGGGGGCCTCACTCCTACGAGCAGTACTTC.

In its sample, this clone was seen a few times. This rearrangement joins TRBV7-8 to TRBJ2-1; D might be TRBD2 (6 bases). Trimming left V 3 bases short and J 1 base short, with 10 bases between. Germline lookup yields CDR1 SGHVS and CDR2 FQNEAQ. This CDR3 region has 15 residues. The CDR3 coding sequence is TGTGCCAGCAGCTTGGGGACTCCTTCCTACAATGAGCAGTTCTTC. Amino acids: CASSLGTPSYNEQFF.

About this clone itself: The sample has other DNA sequences that encode this CDR3 too. The V gene is TRBV18, the J gene TRBJ2-7; the D is unclear. Trimming removed 0 bases from V and 1 base from J, with 4 bases in between. Germline V gene sequence: CDR1 KGHSH, CDR2 LQKENI. The CDR3 extends over 13 amino acids. CDR3 amino acids: CASSPPSSYEQYF. The CDR3 DNA sequence: TGTGCCAGCTCACCACCGTCTTCCTACGAGCAGTACTTC.

The chain couples TRBV6-7 to TRBJ2-7; the D gene is possibly TRBD2 (6 bases). TRBV6-7 is labeled an ORF, and its function is uncertain. The germline V and J ends were trimmed by 2 bases and 7 bases, with 15 bases remaining between them. The CDR3 totals 14 residues. The CDR3 spells CASSYTEGGREQYF. The CDR3 DNA is TGTGCCAGCAGTTACACCGAGGGTGGGAGGGAGCAGTACTTC.

This clone has just one count. The CDR3 reads CASTHVTGRGEQETQYF. The CDR3 region has the DNA TGTGCCAGCACCCACGTTACGGGGCGGGGGGAACAAGAGACCCAGTACTTC. The chain recombines TRBV7-2 with TRBJ2-5, with TRBD2 matching 8 bases. CDR1 is SGHTA and CDR2 is FQGNSA in the germline V gene. This CDR3 has 17 residues. Losses at the gene ends were 7 bases for V and 2 bases for J; bases not matched to a gene: 15.

The chain is built from TRBV5-1 and TRBJ2-3; TRBD2 aligns across 11 bases. Germline-derived CDR1 and CDR2 are SGHRS and YFSETQ. The CDR3 loop spans 18 amino acids. V shed 4 bases, J shed 0 bases, and the junction held 10 bases outside the gene matches. The CDR3 DNA follows: TGCGCCAGCAGCCTCGGGACTAGCGGTGAAACTAGCACAGATACGCAGTATTTT. This translates into CASSLGTSGETSTDTQYF.

This rearrangement joins TRBV2 to TRBJ2-1, with a possible D match to TRBD2 (7 bases). CDR3 length: 13 amino acids. V lost 11 bases and J 7 bases, leaving 18 bases between the germline ends. Germline V gene sequence: CDR1 SNHLY, CDR2 FYNNEI. The CDR3 region is CAGAGAYGNEQFF. The CDR3 coding sequence is TGTGCCGGGGCGGGGGCCTACGGGAATGAGCAGTTCTTC.

The chain links TRBV4-3 to TRBJ1-2, with 10 positions matching TRBD1. The J segment lost 0 bases and the V segment lost 1 base, leaving 8 bases of the junction unmatched. The CDR3 is 18 residues long. Germline assignment: CDR1 LGHNA and CDR2 YSLEER. In nucleotides, the CDR3 is TGCGCCAGCAGCCAAGCGAGAGACAGGGGGCCCCCTAACTATGGCTACACCTTC. The encoded protein is CASSQARDRGPPNYGYTF.

The rearrangement links TRBV4-1 to TRBJ2-3, with 14 bases matching TRBD2. CDR1 is MGHRA and CDR2 is YSYEKL in the germline V gene. This CDR3 has 19 amino acids. The ends lost 1 base at V and 2 bases at J; junction bases unmatched: 8. The CDR3 region is CASSQGGGLAGAATDTQYF. CDR3 bases: TGCGCCAGCAGCCAAGGCGGGGGACTAGCGGGGGCCGCCACAGATACGCAGTATTTT.

The chain recombines TRBV28 with TRBJ2-4, with 11 bases matching TRBD1. CDR1 and CDR2 from the germline V gene are MDHEN and SYDVKM. The CDR3 runs 14 residues. Trimming took 7 bases from V and 12 from J; bases not matched to a gene: 11. CDR3 amino acids: CASTGQGAVDSQYF. DNA of the CDR3: TGTGCCAGCACCGGACAGGGGGCGGTGGACAGTCAGTACTTC.

Details on this clone: One junction end disagrees with the germline gene, perhaps due to a read error. This sequence joins TRBV6-5 and TRBJ2-6; perhaps TRBD1 as D (5 bases). This CDR3 is 15 amino acids long. Germline CDR1 MNHEY, CDR2 SVGAGI. In nucleotides, the CDR3 is TGTGCCAGCAGCCCGGGTCTGGCTGGGGCCAACGGCCTGACTTTC. Translating it yields CASSPGLAGANGLTF.

Turning to this clone: The junction shows a germline mismatch at one end, possibly a read error. The V gene is TRBV10-2, the J gene TRBJ2-7; D is tentatively TRBD1 or TRBD2 (6 bases each). The germline V gene encodes CDR1 WSHSY and CDR2 SAAADI. There are 12 residues in the CDR3. The CDR3 region has the DNA TGTGCCAGCAGTGGGGGGCCCTACGGGCAGTACTTC. Its translation: CASSGGPYGQYF.

V usage is TRBV18 and J usage is TRBJ2-1, with 8 bases lining up with TRBD2. V dropped 6 bases and J dropped 1; count of bases not matched to a gene: 2. The CDR3 length is 14 residues. Germline V gene lookup returns CDR1 KGHSH and CDR2 LQKENI. The DNA of the CDR3 is TGTGCCAGCTCGCGGGGGGATTCCTACAATGAGCAGTTCTTC. Protein: CASSRGDSYNEQFF.

The chain uses TRBV7-9 and TRBJ2-5; tentatively, D is TRBD2 (7 bases). The CDR3 has 14 residues. V lost 4 bases to trimming and J lost 3 bases, with 12 bases between them. Germline CDR1 and CDR2: SEHNR and FQNEAQ (reference sequence). This CDR3 is CASSWGGREETQYF. The CDR3 DNA is TGTGCCAGCAGCTGGGGGGGCAGGGAAGAGACCCAGTACTTC.

This chain uses TRBV28 with TRBJ1-6; tentatively, D is TRBD1 (5 bases). There are 15 residues in the CDR3. The germline V and J ends were trimmed by 6 bases and 7 bases, with 16 bases remaining between them. Germline V gene data show CDR1 as MDHEN and CDR2 as SYDVKM. CDR3 protein: CASRAGTLANSPLHF. The CDR3 nucleotides are TGTGCCAGCAGGGCCGGGACTTTGGCAAATTCACCCCTCCACTTT.

The rearrangement uses TRBV4-1 and TRBJ2-1, with 10 positions matching TRBD2. This CDR3 contains 17 residues. V gave up 2 bases and J gave up 3 bases; unmatched junction bases: 7. From germline, CDR1 is MGHRA and CDR2 YSYEKL. This chain's CDR3 is CASSQLSGGAFYNEQFF. The CDR3 bases are TGCGCCAGCAGCCAACTGAGCGGGGGGGCGTTCTACAATGAGCAGTTCTTC.

This chain links TRBV4-3 with TRBJ2-3; TRBD1 might be the D (5 bases). Looked up from germline, CDR1 is LGHNA and CDR2 is YSLEER. This CDR3 is 17 amino acids long. V gave up 0 bases and J gave up 0 bases, with 13 bases separating them. CDR3 residues: CASSQDGATPSTDTQYF. The CDR3 DNA sequence: TGCGCCAGCAGCCAAGATGGGGCAACCCCTAGCACAGATACGCAGTATTTT.

The V call is TRBV28, the J call TRBJ1-2; D is ambiguous. The CDR3 extends over 13 amino acids. Trimming took off 7 bases at V and 3 bases at J, with 12 bases between the two ends. Germline V gives CDR1 MDHEN, CDR2 SYDVKM. The CDR3 DNA reads as TGTGCCAGCAAACAGATCAGCTACTATGGCTACACCTTC. Its translation: CASKQISYYGYTF.

This chain connects TRBV18 to TRBJ2-3; a weak D match, TRBD1 (5 bases). The ends were cut back, 0 bases at V and 3 bases at J, with 10 bases in the middle. The CDR3 runs 15 residues. The germline V gene encodes CDR1 KGHSH and CDR2 LQKENI. CDR3 in amino acids: CASSPPSRGTDTQYF. The CDR3 DNA reads TGTGCCAGCTCACCACCGTCAAGGGGTACAGATACGCAGTATTTT. The full variable domain, completed using reference TRBV18 and TRBJ2-3, is NAGVMQNPRHLVRRRGQEARLRCSPMKGHSHVYWYRQLPEEGLKFMVYLQKENIIDESGMPKERFSAEFPKEGPSILRIQQVVRGDSAAYFCASSPPSRGTDTQYFGPGTRLTVL.

This chain links TRBV6-5 with TRBJ2-5, with 7 bases aligning to TRBD2. After removal of 0 bases from V and 0 bases from J, the junction contained 4 bases not matched to a gene. Germline-derived CDR1 and CDR2 are MNHEY and SVGAGI. This CDR3 is built from 16 residues. In DNA, the CDR3 is TGTGCCAGCAGTTACTCGTTCACTAGCGACCAAGAGACCCAGTACTTC. Protein: CASSYSFTSDQETQYF.

The chain links TRBV13 to TRBJ1-1; D may be TRBD1 (6 bases). CDR1 is PRHDT and CDR2 is FYEKMQ in the germline V gene (reference sequence). CDR3 length: 14 amino acids. Trimming left V 5 bases short and J 5 bases short, with 15 bases between. The CDR3 region is CASSLGAEGTEAFF. The DNA for the CDR3 is TGTGCCAGCAGCCTGGGGGCCGAGGGGACTGAAGCTTTCTTT.

The chain has TRBV7-2 and TRBJ2-5; D remains unclear. The CDR3 has 12 amino acids. Per the germline V gene, CDR1 is SGHTA and CDR2 is FQGNSA. Trimming stripped 2 bases from V and 5 bases from J, with 6 bases between. CDR3 amino acids: CASSLSEETQYF. DNA of the CDR3: TGTGCCAGCAGCTTAAGCGAGGAGACCCAGTACTTC.

This sequence joins TRBV9 and TRBJ2-7; 9 bases agree with TRBD1. The CDR3 is 15 residues long. V dropped 4 bases and J dropped 0; count of bases not matched to a gene: 5. Germline V gives CDR1 SGDLS, CDR2 YYNGEE. The CDR3 DNA follows: TGTGCCAGCAGCCCCCGGGACAGGGTCTCCTACGAGCAGTACTTC. It codes for CASSPRDRVSYEQYF.

This chain uses TRBV19 with TRBJ1-6; tentatively, D is TRBD1 (6 bases). The CDR3 has 15 amino acids. Germline-derived CDR1 and CDR2 are LNHDA and SQIVND (reference sequence). The germline V and J ends were trimmed by 6 bases and 7 bases, with 16 bases remaining between them. CDR3 sequence reads: CASRVTGSENSPLHF. The CDR3 coding sequence is TGTGCCAGTAGGGTTACAGGGTCGGAGAATTCACCCCTCCACTTT.

The rearrangement joins TRBV5-4 to TRBJ2-3; no clear D. V was pared by 3 bases and J by 5 bases, with 10 bases between. The CDR3 is 13 amino acids. CDR1 is SGHNT, CDR2 YYREEE, per germline (reference sequence). The CDR3 sequence: CASSWKTGDTQYF. DNA for the CDR3: TGTGCCAGCAGCTGGAAGACTGGAGATACGCAGTATTTT.